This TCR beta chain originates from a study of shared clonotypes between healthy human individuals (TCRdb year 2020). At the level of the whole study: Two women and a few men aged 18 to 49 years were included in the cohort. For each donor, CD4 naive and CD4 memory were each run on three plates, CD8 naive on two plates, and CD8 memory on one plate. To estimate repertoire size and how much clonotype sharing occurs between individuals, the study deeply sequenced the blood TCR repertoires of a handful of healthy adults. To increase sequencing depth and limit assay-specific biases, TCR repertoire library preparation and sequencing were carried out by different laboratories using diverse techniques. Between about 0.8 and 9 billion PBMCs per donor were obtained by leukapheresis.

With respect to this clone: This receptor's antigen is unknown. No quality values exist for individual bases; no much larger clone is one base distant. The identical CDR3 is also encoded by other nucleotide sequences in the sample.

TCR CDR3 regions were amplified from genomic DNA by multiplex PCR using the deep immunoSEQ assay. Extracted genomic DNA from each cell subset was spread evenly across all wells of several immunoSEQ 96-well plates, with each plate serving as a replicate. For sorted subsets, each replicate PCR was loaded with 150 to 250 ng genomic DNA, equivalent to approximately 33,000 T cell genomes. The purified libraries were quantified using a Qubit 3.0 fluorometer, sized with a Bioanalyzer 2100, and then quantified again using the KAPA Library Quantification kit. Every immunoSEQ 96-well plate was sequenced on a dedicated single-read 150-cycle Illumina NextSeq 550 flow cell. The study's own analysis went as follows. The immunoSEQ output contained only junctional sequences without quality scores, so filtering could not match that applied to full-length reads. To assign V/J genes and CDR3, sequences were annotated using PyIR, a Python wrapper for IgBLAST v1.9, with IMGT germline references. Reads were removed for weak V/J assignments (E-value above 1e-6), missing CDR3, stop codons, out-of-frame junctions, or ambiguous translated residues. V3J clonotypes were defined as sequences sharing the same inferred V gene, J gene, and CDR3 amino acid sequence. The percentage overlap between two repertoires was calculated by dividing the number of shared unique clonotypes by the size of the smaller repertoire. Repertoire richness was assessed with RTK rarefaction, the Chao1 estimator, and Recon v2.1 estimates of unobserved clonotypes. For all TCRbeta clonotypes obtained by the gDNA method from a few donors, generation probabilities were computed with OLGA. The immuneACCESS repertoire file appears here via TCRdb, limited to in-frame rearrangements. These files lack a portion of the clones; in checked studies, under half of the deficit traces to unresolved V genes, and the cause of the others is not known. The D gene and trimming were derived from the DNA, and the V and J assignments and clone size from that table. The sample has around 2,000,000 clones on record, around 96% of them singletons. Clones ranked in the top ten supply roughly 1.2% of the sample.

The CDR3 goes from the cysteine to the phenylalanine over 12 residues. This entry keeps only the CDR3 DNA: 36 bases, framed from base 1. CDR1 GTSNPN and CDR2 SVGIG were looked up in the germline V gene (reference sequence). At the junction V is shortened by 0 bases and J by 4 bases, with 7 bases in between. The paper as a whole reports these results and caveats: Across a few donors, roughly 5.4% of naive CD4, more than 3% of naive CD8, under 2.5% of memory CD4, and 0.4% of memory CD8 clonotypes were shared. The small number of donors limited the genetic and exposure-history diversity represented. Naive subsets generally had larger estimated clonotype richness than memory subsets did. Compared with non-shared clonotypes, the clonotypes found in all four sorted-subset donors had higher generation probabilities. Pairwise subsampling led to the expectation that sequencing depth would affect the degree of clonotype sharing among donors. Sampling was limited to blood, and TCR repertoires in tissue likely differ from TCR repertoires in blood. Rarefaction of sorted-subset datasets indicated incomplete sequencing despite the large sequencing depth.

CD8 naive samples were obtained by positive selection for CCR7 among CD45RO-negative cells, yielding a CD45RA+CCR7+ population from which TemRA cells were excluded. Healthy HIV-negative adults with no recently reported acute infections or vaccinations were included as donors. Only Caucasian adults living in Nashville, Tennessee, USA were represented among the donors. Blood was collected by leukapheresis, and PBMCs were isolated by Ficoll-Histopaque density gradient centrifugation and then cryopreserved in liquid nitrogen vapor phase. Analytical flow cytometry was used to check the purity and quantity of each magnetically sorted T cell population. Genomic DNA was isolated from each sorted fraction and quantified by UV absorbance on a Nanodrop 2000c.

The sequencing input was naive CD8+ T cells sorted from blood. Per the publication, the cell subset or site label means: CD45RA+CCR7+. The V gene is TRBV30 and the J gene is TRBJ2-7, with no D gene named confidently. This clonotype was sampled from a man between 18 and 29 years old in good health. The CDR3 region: CAWSVDSYEQYF. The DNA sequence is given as TGTGCCTGGAGTGTAGATTCGTACGAGCAGTACTTC.